This T cell receptor (beta chain) derives from a study of human T cells and chemical hapten exposure. Study as a whole: Upper back patch tests used 0.01% DPC, scored after 6 days.

Ten or more counts support this clonotype. Germline values: CDR1 SQVTM, CDR2 ANQGSEA. Trimming cost V 7 bases and J 2 bases, with 13 bases left between them. The length of the CDR3 is 13 residues. Time point specified: patch test 2, 6 weeks after DPC sensitization. The treatment here: therapeutic diphenylcyclopropenone sensitization with weekly scalp DPC. From whole blood left unfractionated, total RNA was extracted. As the library was built, unique molecular identifiers were attached to individual cDNA molecules. MiXCR was run by TCRdb on the RACE reads, yielding one entry per CDR3 protein. The sample records more than 85,000 distinct CDR3 sequences, 9.2% being singletons.

The chain couples TRBV29-1 to TRBJ2-3; D ambiguous. The starting material was whole blood, obtained in connection with sensitization to the hapten diphenylcyclopropenone (DPC). This clonotype originated in a woman in her 40s with alopecia areata. Some clones in this sample may be carry-over from other donors' samples. The CDR3 DNA follows: TGCAGCGCCAAAGACCGTTTCACAGATACGCAGTATTTT. Translation gives CSAKDRFTDTQYF.